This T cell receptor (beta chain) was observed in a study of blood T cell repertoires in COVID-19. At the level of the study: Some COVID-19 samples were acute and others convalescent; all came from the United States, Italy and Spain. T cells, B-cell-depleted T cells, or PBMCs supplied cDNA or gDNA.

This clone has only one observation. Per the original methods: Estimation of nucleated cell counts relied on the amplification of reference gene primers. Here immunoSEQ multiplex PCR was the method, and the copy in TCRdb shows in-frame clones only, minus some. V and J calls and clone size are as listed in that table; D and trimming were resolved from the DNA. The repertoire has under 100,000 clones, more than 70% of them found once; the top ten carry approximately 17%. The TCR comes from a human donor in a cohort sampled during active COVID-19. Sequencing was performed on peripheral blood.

CDR3 sequence: CASTYQGDTQYF. The DNA for the CDR3 is TGTGCCAGCACCTACCAGGGGGATACGCAGTATTTT. The V and J genes are TRBV2 and TRBJ2-3, with D maybe TRBD1 (6 bases). The CDR3 has 12 residues. V was shortened by 7 bases and J by 6 bases, with 11 bases between the two germline ends. Germline CDR1 SNHLY, CDR2 FYNNEI.